This record concerns one TCR beta chain sequence. Clones were sequenced by immunoSEQ multiplex PCR, and TCRdb holds only the in-frame ones, with some missing. The sample shows 2.3 million or so clones, more than 80% of them seen only once. The data were obtained in a study of shared clonotypes between healthy human individuals. V lost 7 bases and J 4 bases, leaving 19 bases between the germline ends. Germline CDR1 reads MNHNS; CDR2 reads SASEGT. CDR3 length: 15 amino acids. Material: naive CD4+ T cells from PBMCs. Indicated subset: CD45RA+ positively selected. This chain joins TRBV6-1 and TRBJ1-1; possible D gene TRBD1, 5 bases. This TCR derives from a young man in good health. Some clones in this sample may be carry-over from other donors' samples. CDR3 region: CASNLSPGVGTEAFF. CDR3 bases: TGTGCCAGCAACCTCTCTCCGGGGGTGGGCACTGAAGCTTTCTTT.